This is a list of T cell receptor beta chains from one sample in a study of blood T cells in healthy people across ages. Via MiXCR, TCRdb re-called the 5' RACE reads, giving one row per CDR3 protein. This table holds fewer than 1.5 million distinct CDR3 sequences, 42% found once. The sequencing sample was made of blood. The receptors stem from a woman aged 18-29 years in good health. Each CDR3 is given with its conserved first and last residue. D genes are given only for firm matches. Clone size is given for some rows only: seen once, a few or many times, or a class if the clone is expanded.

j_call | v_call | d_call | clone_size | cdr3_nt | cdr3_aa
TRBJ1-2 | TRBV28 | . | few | TGTGCCAGCCGTATCCTTGGGACGGCTTATGGCTACACCTTC | CASRILGTAYGYTF
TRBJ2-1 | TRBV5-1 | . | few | TGCGCCAGCAGCTTGGATCGTCAGGGTGGGGAGCAGTTCTTC | CASSLDRQGGEQFF
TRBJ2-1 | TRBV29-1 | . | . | TGCAGCGTTGAGACCCTATTCAATGAGCAGTTCTTC | CSVETLFNEQFF
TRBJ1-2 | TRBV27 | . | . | TGTGCCAGCAGTGTAGGCGGGAACCGTGGCTACACCTTC | CASSVGGNRGYTF
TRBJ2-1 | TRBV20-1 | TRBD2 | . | TGCAGTGCTAGGAGAGGACTAGCGGCCAATGAGCAGTTCTTC | CSARRGLAANEQFF
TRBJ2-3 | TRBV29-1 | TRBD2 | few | TGCAGCGTTGAAGCCCCACAGCGGGGGGCACCCCCTAGCACAGATACGCAGTATTTT | CSVEAPQRGAPPSTDTQYF
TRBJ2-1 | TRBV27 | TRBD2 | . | TGTGCCAGCAGTTTGGGGACTAGCGGGGGGGCGAATGAGCAGTTCTTC | CASSLGTSGGANEQFF
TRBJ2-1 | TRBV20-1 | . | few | TGCAGTGCTAGAGATCATGAGACTAGCAATGAGCAGTTCTTC | CSARDHETSNEQFF
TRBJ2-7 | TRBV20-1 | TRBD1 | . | TGCAGTGCTCGCGGACAGGAGCCCTACGAGCAGTACTTC | CSARGQEPYEQYF
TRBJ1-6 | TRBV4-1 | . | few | TGCGCCAGCAGCCAAGAACAGGCAGCGAGCTCCTATAATTCACCCCTCCACTTT | CASSQEQAASSYNSPLHF
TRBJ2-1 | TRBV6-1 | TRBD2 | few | TGTGCCAGCATGGACAAGTTAGCGGGTTACTACAATGAGCAGTTCTTC | CASMDKLAGYYNEQFF
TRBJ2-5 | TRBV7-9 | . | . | TGTGCCAGCAGCTCCTCCCCCCGGGGGCAAGAGACCCAGTACTTC | CASSSSPRGQETQYF
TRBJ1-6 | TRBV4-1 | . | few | TGCGCCAGCAGCCATCCACGCCGGGGCCGTGAGAGTTCACCCCTCCACTTT | CASSHPRRGRESSPLHF
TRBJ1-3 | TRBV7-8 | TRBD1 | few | TGTGCCAGCAGCGTTAGACCCGGGACAGCATCCTTCTCTGGAAACACCATATATTTT | CASSVRPGTASFSGNTIYF
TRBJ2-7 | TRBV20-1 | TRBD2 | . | TGCAGTGCTGGAGGGACTAGTCACTACGAGCAGTACTTC | CSAGGTSHYEQYF
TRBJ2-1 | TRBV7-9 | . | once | TGTGCCAGCAGCTTTGGCCCCCCAGGGGCCCTGTTCTACAATGAGCAGTTCTTC | CASSFGPPGALFYNEQFF
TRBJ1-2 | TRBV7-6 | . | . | TGTGCCAGCAGCTTAGCCCCGATAGAGGGGGGAGCTAACTATGGCTACACCTTC | CASSLAPIEGGANYGYTF
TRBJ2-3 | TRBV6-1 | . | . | TGTGCCAGCAGTGTAGTACAAGGAGATACGCAGTATTTT | CASSVVQGDTQYF
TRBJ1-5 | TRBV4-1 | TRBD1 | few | TGCGCCAGCAGCCAAGTTTCAGGGGGCAATGAAAAGCCCCAGCATTTT | CASSQVSGGNEKPQHF
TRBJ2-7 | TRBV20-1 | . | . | TGCAGTGCTAGAGCCCCAAAGTACGACGAGCAGTACTTC | CSARAPKYDEQYF
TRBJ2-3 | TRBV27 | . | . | TGTGCCTGCAGTTTATCCCCAGCTAGCACAGATACGCAGTATTTT | CACSLSPASTDTQYF
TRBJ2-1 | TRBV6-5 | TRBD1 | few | TGTGCCAGCAGTGCCCCGACAGGGTCGTACAATGAGCAGTTCTTC | CASSAPTGSYNEQFF
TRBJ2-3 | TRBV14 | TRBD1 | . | TGTGCCAGCAGGAGGGGGCCCGATCCGCAGTATTTT | CASRRGPDPQYF
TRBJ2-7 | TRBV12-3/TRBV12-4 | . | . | TGTGCCAGCAGTTTAGGCGTTAGCGGAGTATCCTACGAGCAGTACTTC | CASSLGVSGVSYEQYF
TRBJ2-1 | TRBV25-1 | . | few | TGTGCCAGCAGCGAACTTGGGACTGAGCAGTTCTTC | CASSELGTEQFF
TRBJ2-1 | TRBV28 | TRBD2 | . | TGTGCCAGCAGTTTAATTCCATGGACTAGCGGGGCCGTGGGATCGGGTGAGCAGTTCTTC | CASSLIPWTSGAVGSGEQFF
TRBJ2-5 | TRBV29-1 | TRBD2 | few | TGCAGCGTCTCACCAGGGATCGGGGGAGGGTACAATGAGCAGTACTTC | CSVSPGIGGGYNEQYF
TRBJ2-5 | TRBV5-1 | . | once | TGCGCCAGCAGCTTGGAGCGACAGGTCCAAGAGACCCAGTACTTC | CASSLERQVQETQYF
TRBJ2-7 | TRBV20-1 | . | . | TGCAGTGCTGGCGGTAGGGGACAAACCCCCTACGAGCAGTACTTC | CSAGGRGQTPYEQYF
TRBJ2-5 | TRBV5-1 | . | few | TGCGCCAGCAGCTTGGAGAAAAGCGTTGGGGAGACCCAGTACTTC | CASSLEKSVGETQYF
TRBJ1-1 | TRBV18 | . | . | TGTGCCAGCTCACCCGGGGGGGTAGGAACTGAAGCTTTCTTT | CASSPGGVGTEAFF
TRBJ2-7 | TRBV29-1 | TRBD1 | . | TGCAGCGTCACCGACAGGGCCACCTACGAGCAGAACTTC | CSVTDRATYEQNF
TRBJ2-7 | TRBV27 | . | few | TGTGCCAGCAGTGCACGACAGGTGTACGAGCAGTACTTC | CASSARQVYEQYF
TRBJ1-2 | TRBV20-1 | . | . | TGCAGTGCTAGCCTGCTTACGGGGGACTATGGCTACACCTTC | CSASLLTGDYGYTF
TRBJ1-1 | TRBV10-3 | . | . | TGTGCCATCAGGGGCACCTCGAACACTGAAGCTTTCTTT | CAIRGTSNTEAFF
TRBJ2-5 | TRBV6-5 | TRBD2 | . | TGTGCCAGCAGTTACTGGGGGGGAGTGGAGGAGACCCAGTACTTC | CASSYWGGVEETQYF
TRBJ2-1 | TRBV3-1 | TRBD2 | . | TGTGCCAACAGCCCCGGCGCGGGAGGGGGTGAGCAGTTCTTC | CANSPGAGGGEQFF
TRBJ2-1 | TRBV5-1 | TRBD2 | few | TGCGCCAGCAGCCCAAAAGGGGCTAGCGGGGTAGACAATGAGCAGTTCTTC | CASSPKGASGVDNEQFF
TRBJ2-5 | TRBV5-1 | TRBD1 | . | TGCGCCAGCAGCTCCGGGACAGGGGTCGAGGGAAAGACCCAGTACTTC | CASSSGTGVEGKTQYF
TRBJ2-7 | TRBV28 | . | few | TGTGCCAGCAGCCGATATTGGACAGACCACCTCTACGAGCAGTACTTC | CASSRYWTDHLYEQYF
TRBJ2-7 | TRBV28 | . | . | TGTGCCAGCAAGTCCTCCTACGAGCAGTACTTC | CASKSSYEQYF
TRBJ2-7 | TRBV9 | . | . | TGTGCCAGCAGCCGAGGGGGGGTCTTCGACGAGCAGTACTTC | CASSRGGVFDEQYF
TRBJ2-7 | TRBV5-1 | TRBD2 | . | TGCGCCAGCAGCTTGGGTCTAGCGGGAGACCACAATGAGCAGTACTTC | CASSLGLAGDHNEQYF
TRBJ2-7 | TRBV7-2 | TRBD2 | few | TGTGCCAGCAGCTTAGAAGTAGCGGGAGGGCCCTCCGAGCAGTACTTC | CASSLEVAGGPSEQYF
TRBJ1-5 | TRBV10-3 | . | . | TGTGCCATCAGTGAGGCGGGGGCCCATCAGCCCCAGCATTTT | CAISEAGAHQPQHF
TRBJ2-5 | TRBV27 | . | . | TGTGCCAGCAGTTTTAGCAGCACAGAGACCCAGTACTTC | CASSFSSTETQYF
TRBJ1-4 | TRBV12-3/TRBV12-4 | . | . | TGTGCCAGCAGTTTAGCGGCGGGGGCGCGATCGGGAAAACTGTTTTTT | CASSLAAGARSGKLFF
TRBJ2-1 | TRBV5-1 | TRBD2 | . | TGCGCCAGCAGCCGCGCCGCTAGCGGAGCCTACAATGAGCAGTTCTTC | CASSRAASGAYNEQFF
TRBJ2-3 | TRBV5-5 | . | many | TGTGCCAGCAGCCCCCGTGTCATAAGCACAGATACGCAGTATTTT | CASSPRVISTDTQYF
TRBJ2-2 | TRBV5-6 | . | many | TGTGCCAGCAGCCGGACTCGTTTCTCCGGGGAGCTGTTTTTT | CASSRTRFSGELFF
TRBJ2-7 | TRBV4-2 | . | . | TGTGCCAGCAGCCAAGATCTAGTGGTGGAGCGGTACTTC | CASSQDLVVERYF
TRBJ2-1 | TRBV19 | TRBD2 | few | TGTGCCAGTAGGACCAGAGCGGGAGGGGGGCCCAATGAGCAGTTCTTC | CASRTRAGGGPNEQFF
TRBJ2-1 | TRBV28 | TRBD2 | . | TGTGCCAGCAGTCCGGGACTAGTCAGCAATGAGCAGTTCTTC | CASSPGLVSNEQFF
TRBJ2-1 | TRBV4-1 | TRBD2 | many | TGCGCCAGCAGCCAAGTCGTAGGGACTAGCGGGAGTGGTGAGCAGTTCTTC | CASSQVVGTSGSGEQFF
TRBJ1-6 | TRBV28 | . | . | TGTGCCAGCAGTTTGCCCCCGGAGCGGGGTTCACCCCTCCACTTT | CASSLPPERGSPLHF
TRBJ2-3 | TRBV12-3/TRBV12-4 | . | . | TGTGCCAGCAGGCGGGGCGGGGTCGCAGATACGCAGTATTTT | CASRRGGVADTQYF
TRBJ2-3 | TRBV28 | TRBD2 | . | TGTGCCAGCAGTTCCTCAGAACCTTTTAGCGGGGGGGTCACAGATACGCAGTATTTT | CASSSSEPFSGGVTDTQYF